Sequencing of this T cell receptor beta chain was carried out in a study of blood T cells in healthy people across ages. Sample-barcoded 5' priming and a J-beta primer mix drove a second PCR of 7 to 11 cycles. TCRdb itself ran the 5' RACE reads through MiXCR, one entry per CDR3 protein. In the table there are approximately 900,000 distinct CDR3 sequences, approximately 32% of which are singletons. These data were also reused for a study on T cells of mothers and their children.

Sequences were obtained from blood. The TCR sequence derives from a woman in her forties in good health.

For the CDR3, the DNA is TGCGCCAGCAGCTCCTTGACAGATAAAGCTTTCTTT. It translates to CASSSLTDKAFF. The chain recombines TRBV5-1 with TRBJ1-1, with D perhaps matching TRBD1 (5 bases). The CDR3 totals 12 residues. The V end was cut by 3 bases, the J end by 9 bases, with 12 bases between. From germline, CDR1 is SGHRS and CDR2 YFSETQ.